The 10 T cell receptor beta chains given below trace back to one sample, sequenced in a study of CXCR3-negative and CXCR3-positive naive CD8 T cells. Points from the study as a whole: CXCR3-positive naive cells carried more hydrophobic TRB CDR3s than CXCR3-negative naive cells did.

5' RACE that incorporated UMI labels was used to prepare the TRB cDNA libraries. TCRdb re-called the 5' RACE reads and shows each CDR3 protein once, DNA omitted. This sample carries 90,000 to 100,000 distinct CDR3 sequences, with 1.1% going to the ten biggest clones. For these receptors, no antigen is known. Sequenced material: naive CXCR3+ CD8+ T cells from blood. Subset described: CD45RO-CCR7+CD27+CD95- naive CD8+ T cells expressing CXCR3 (TNR3+). Source of these receptors: a human donor in good health. Some clones in this sample may be carry-over from other donors' samples.

The chain has TRBV5-5 and TRBJ1-1; TCRdb indicates TRBD1, and absent DNA this call remains unverified. The length of the CDR3 is 17 residues. Germline loops: CDR1 SGHKS, CDR2 YYEKEE (reference sequence). The CDR3 region is CASSLPPQGVMNTEAFF.

The rearrangement links TRBV12-3 or TRBV12-4 to TRBJ2-1; TCRdb selects TRBD2, and the lack of DNA leaves this call unchecked. This CDR3 is 15 amino acids long. CDR3 sequence: CASRERTSGYNEQFF.

The rearrangement links TRBV7-9 to TRBJ2-2; TCRdb proposes TRBD1, but this gene call is untestable without DNA. Germline CDR1 SEHNR, CDR2 FQNEAQ (reference sequence). The CDR3 has 15 amino acids. The CDR3 spells CASSSGQIYTGELFF.

The gene calls are TRBV4-2 and TRBJ2-7; the D gene TCRdb calls, TRBD1, cannot be checked with no DNA. This CDR3 spans 16 amino acids. The germline CDR1 and CDR2 sequences are LGHNA and YNFKEQ. Here the CDR3 reads CASSQDRIGVPDPEYF.

CDR3 sequence: CASSLGTAQETQYF. The chain joins TRBV7-9 to TRBJ2-5. CDR3 length equals 14 residues. Germline-derived CDR1 and CDR2 are SEHNR and FQNEAQ (reference sequence).

The V call is TRBV5-5, the J call TRBJ1-5. The CDR3 contains 15 residues. Germline lookup yields CDR1 SGHKS and CDR2 YYEKEE (reference sequence). The CDR3 is CASSKSHSSNQPQHF.

The rearrangement links TRBV20-1 to TRBJ2-1; TCRdb lists TRBD2, though no DNA is available to test this call. The CDR3 totals 17 residues. The V gene's germline CDR1 is DFQATT and CDR2 SNEGSKA (reference sequence). CDR3 region: CSGRWSGGTHPGNEQFF.

V gene TRBV5-5 combines with J gene TRBJ2-7; the TCRdb call, TRBD1, lacks DNA for checking. This CDR3 is built from 16 residues. Germline V gene sequence: CDR1 SGHKS, CDR2 YYEKEE (reference sequence). This CDR3 is CASSLVAGQGVHEQYF.

The chain is built from TRBV7-6 and TRBJ2-1; TCRdb calls TRBD1, which cannot be checked without DNA. Germline V gene data show CDR1 as SGHVS and CDR2 as FNYEAQ. This CDR3 spans 16 amino acids. CDR3 protein: CASSPRGGILDNEQFF.

The chain links TRBV6-5 to TRBJ1-4. This CDR3 region has 17 residues. CDR1 is MNHEY, CDR2 SVGAGI, per germline. The CDR3 protein is CASSYSFAAATNEKLFF.